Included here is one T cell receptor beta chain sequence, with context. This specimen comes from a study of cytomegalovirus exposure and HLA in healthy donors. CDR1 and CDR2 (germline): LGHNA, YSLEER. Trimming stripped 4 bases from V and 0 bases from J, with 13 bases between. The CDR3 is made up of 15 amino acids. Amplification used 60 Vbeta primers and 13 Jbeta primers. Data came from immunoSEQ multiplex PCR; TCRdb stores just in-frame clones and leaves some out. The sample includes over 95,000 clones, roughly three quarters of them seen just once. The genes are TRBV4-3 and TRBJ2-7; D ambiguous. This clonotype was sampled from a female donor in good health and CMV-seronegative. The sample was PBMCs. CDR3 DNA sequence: TGCGCCAGCAGCCCTCGCCACCACTACTCCTACGAGCAGTACTTC. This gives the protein CASSPRHHYSYEQYF.